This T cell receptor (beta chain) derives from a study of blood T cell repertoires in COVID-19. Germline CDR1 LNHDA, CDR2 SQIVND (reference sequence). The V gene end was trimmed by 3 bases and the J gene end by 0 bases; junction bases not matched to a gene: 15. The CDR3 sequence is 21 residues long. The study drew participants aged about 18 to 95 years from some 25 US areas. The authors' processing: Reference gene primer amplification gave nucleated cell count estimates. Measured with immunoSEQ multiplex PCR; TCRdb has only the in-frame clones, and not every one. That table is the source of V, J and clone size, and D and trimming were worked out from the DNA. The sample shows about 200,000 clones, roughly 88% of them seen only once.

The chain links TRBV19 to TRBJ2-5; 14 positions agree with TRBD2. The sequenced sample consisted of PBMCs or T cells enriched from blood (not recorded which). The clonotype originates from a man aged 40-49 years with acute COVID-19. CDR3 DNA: TGTGCCAGTAGTATCCCCCACAAAGGACTAGCGGGAGGCCGGGACCAAGAGACCCAGTACTTC. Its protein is CASSIPHKGLAGGRDQETQYF.